The source of this TCR beta chain is a study of T-cell memory formation after mild COVID-19. The CDR3 is made up of 14 amino acids. TCRdb recomputed calls from the 5' RACE reads with MiXCR, one row per CDR3 protein. The sample has about 400,000 distinct CDR3 sequences; approximately 24% are singletons. This clonotype has more than one count but fewer than ten. This chain links TRBV21-1 with TRBJ2-1; TRBD2, as called in the table, went unchecked against the DNA. TRBV21-1 is a documented pseudogene. The sample was PBMCs or a T cell subset sorted from them (not recorded which). This receptor was obtained from an adult woman who had mild COVID-19 (a few samples of this study predate the infection). Cell type and time point are not known. The CDR3 loop is CASTDWLVSNEQFF. The CDR3 coding sequence is TGTGCCAGCACAGATTGGCTAGTCAGCAATGAGCAGTTCTTC.